This T cell receptor beta chain was obtained from a study of blood T cell repertoires in COVID-19. Whole-study context: Collection of acute and convalescent COVID-19 samples took place in the United States, Italy and Spain. The analysed material was cDNA or gDNA that came from T cells, B-cell-depleted T cells, or PBMCs.

In the original processing: The authors estimated nucleated cell counts from reference gene primer amplification. Repertoires were generated with immunoSEQ multiplex PCR, while TCRdb's copy carries only in-frame clones and drops some. Clone size and the V and J calls come from that table; the DNA yielded D and trimming. This table holds more than 120,000 clones, around 84% found once. This CDR3 is built from 14 residues. Per germline, CDR1 SGDLS and CDR2 YYNGEE. Trimming took off 3 bases at V and 0 bases at J, with 7 bases between the two ends. Sequencing was performed on peripheral blood. This sequence originates from a human donor in a cohort sampled during active COVID-19. The chain links TRBV9 to TRBJ1-3, with unresolved D. CDR3: CASSAGSSGNTIYF. The CDR3 DNA reads TGTGCCAGCAGCGCCGGGAGCTCTGGAAACACCATATATTTT.